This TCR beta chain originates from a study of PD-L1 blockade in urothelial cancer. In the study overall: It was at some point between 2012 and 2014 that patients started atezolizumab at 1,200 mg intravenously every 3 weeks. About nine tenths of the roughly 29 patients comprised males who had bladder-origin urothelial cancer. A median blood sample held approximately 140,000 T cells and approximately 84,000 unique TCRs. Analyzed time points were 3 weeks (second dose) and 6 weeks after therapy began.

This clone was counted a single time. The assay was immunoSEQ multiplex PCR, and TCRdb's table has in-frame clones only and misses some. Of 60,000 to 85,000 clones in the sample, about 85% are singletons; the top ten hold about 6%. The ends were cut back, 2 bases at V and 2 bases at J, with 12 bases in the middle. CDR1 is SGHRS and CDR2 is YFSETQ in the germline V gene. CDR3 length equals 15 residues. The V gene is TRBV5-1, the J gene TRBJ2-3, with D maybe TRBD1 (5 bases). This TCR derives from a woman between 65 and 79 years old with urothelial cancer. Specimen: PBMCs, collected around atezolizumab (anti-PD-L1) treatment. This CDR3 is CASSLDSAFTDTQYF. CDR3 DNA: TGCGCCAGCAGCTTAGACAGCGCCTTCACAGATACGCAGTATTTT.